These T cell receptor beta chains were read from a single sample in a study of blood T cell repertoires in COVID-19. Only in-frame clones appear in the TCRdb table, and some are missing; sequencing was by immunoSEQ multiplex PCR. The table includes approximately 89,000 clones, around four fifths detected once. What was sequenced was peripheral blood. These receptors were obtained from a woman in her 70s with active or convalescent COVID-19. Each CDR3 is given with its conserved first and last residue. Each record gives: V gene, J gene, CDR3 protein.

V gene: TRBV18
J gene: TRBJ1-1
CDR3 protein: CASSPPGDKNTEAFF

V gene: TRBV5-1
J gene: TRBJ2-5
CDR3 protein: CASSLTRGSQETQYF

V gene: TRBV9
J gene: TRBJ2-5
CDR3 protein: CASSLYGTGDLQTQYF

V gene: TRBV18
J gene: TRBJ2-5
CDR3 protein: CASSIKGLAQETQYF

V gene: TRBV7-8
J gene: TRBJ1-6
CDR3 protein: CASSTGNHNSPLHF

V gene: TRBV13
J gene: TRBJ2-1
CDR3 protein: CASNLRTSWGRYNEQFF

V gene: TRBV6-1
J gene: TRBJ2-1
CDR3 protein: CASSELGPREQFF

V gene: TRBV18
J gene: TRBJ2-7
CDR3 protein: CASSLKNQGVRSYEQYF

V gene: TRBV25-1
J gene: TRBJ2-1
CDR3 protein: CASSELRDRGFDEQFF

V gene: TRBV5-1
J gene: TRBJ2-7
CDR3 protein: CASSPLGYEQYF

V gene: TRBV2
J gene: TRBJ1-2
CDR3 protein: CASKGARGSNYGYTF

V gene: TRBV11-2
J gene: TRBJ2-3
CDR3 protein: CASSTQGFGGTDTQYF

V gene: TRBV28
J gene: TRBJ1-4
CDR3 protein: CASSGGDTNEKLFF

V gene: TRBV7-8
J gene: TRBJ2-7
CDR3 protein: CASSTRGSSYEQYF

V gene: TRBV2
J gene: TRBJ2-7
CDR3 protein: CASSDRGQGAFEQYF

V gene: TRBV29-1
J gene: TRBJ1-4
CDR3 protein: CSVSRDSNEKLFF

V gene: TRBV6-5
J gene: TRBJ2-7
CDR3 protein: CANLGRGGSYYEQYF

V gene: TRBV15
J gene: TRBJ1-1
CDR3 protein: CATSRETRGTEAFF

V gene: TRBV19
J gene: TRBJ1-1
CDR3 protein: CASRLGQGYTEAFF

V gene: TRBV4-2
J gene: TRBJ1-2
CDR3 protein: CASSFDRGVANYGYTF

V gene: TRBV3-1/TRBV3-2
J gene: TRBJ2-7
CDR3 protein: CASSQGDRGRHEQYF

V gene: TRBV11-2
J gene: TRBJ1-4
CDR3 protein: CASSLDRDKEKLFF

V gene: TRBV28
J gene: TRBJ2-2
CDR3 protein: CASSLLGQANTGELFF

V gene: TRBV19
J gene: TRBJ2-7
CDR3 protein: CASSPDTGYSYEQYF

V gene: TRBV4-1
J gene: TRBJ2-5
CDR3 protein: CASSQATGKETQYF

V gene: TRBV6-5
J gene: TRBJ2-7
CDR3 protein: CASSSGTPYEQYF

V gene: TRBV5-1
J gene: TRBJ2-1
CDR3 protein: CASSWSGGSYNEQFF